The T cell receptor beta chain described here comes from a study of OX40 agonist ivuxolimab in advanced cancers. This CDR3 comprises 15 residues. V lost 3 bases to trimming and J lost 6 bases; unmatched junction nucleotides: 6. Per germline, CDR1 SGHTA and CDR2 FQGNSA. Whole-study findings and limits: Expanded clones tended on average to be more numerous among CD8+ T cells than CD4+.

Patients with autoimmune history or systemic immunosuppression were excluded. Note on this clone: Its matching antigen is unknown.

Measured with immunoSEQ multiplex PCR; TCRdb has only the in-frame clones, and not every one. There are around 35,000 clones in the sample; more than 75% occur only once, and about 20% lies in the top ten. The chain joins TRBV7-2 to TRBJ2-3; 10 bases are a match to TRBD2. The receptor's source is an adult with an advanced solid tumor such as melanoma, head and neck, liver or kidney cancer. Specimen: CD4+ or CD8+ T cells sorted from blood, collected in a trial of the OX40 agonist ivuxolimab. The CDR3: CASSFLAGVQDTQYF. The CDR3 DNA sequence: TGTGCCAGCAGCTTCCTAGCGGGAGTGCAGGATACGCAGTATTTT.